The 9 T cell receptor beta chains below all came from one sample that was sequenced in a study of T-cell memory formation after mild COVID-19. TCRdb ran MiXCR on the 5' RACE reads and lists one entry per CDR3 protein. Of around 320,000 distinct CDR3 sequences in the sample, around 30% were seen once. What was sequenced was PBMCs or a T cell subset sorted from them (not recorded which). The receptor source for this set is an adult woman who had mild COVID-19 (a few samples of this study predate the infection). Cell type and time point are not known.

The chain carries TRBV27 and TRBJ2-4; 7 bases align to TRBD2. The V gene's germline CDR1 is MNHEY and CDR2 SMNVEV (reference sequence). Trimming removed 0 bases from V and 2 bases from J; junction bases left unmatched: 7. This CDR3 is 17 amino acids long. The CDR3 reads CASSLSREGRTKNIQYF. As DNA, the CDR3 is TGTGCCAGCAGTTTATCGAGGGAGGGCAGGACCAAAAACATTCAGTACTTC.

V is TRBV6-6 and J is TRBJ2-2; 12 bases line up with TRBD2. Germline V gene lookup returns CDR1 MNHNY and CDR2 SVGAGI (reference sequence). V trimming: 8 bases; J trimming: 2 bases; junction bases outside the gene matches: 3. CDR3 size: 15 residues. CDR3 nucleotides: TGTGCCAGCCTGACTAGCGGGGGAAACACCGGGGAGCTGTTTTTT. Protein sequence: CASLTSGGNTGELFF.

The chain links TRBV24-1 to TRBJ2-7; 7 positions match TRBD1. The trim removed 5 bases at V and 0 bases at J, leaving 12 bases unmatched. The CDR3 totals 17 residues. The germline gives CDR1 KGHDR, CDR2 SFDVKD. The CDR3 here is CATSGTRTGDPSYEQYF. The CDR3 DNA sequence: TGTGCCACCAGTGGAACCAGGACAGGCGACCCCTCCTACGAGCAGTACTTC.

The chain has TRBV7-9 and TRBJ1-1; 8 bases line up with TRBD1. After removal of 4 bases from V and 11 bases from J, the junction contained 15 bases not matched to a gene. The germline gives CDR1 SEHNR, CDR2 FQNEAQ (reference sequence). The CDR3 covers 15 residues. The CDR3 protein is CASSSRPGTGPAAFF. The CDR3, as DNA: TGTGCCAGCAGCTCCCGTCCTGGGACAGGCCCTGCGGCTTTCTTT.

This clonotype has only a few counts. V is TRBV5-1 and J is TRBJ1-2; D gene unclear. Deletions cut 0 bases from V and 4 bases from J, with 13 bases between. This CDR3 has 15 residues. Germline V lookup: CDR1 SGHRS, CDR2 YFSETQ. The CDR3 reads CASSLDPGAGYGYTF. The DNA of the CDR3 is TGCGCCAGCAGCTTGGATCCGGGAGCAGGCTATGGCTACACCTTC.

In its sample, this clonotype was seen a few times. The V and J genes are TRBV7-8 and TRBJ2-1, with 8 bases identical to TRBD2. V lost 2 bases and J lost 3; bases outside the gene matches: 0. Looked up from germline, CDR1 is SGHVS and CDR2 is FQNEAQ. The CDR3 totals 14 residues. This CDR3 is CASSLLAGYNEQFF. CDR3 DNA sequence: TGTGCCAGCAGCTTACTAGCGGGCTACAATGAGCAGTTCTTC.

This chain connects TRBV10-3 to TRBJ2-3, with D possibly being TRBD2 (5 bases). Trimming left V 6 bases short and J 6 bases short, with 7 bases between. Germline assignment: CDR1 ENHRY and CDR2 SYGVKD. The CDR3 is 11 amino acids. In DNA form, the CDR3 reads TGTGCCATCAGAAGAGGGGATACGCAGTATTTT. Translated, it gives CAIRRGDTQYF.

This clonotype was seen only a few times. The gene calls are TRBV7-7 and TRBJ2-3; TRBD2 is a possible D gene (7 bases). The germline V gene encodes CDR1 SSHAT and CDR2 FNYEAQ (reference sequence). V dropped 3 bases and J dropped 4 bases, with 14 bases sitting between them. The CDR3 has 15 amino acids. Here the CDR3 DNA reads TGTGCCAGCAGCTTCGGGGGGCGCAGGGCAGATACGCAGTATTTT. This gives the protein CASSFGGRRADTQYF.

The chain couples TRBV6-5 to TRBJ2-7; D possibly uses TRBD1 or TRBD2 (5 bases each). CDR3 size: 15 residues. Germline V gene data show CDR1 as MNHEY and CDR2 as SVGAGI. The V end lost 5 bases, the J end lost 7 bases, and 21 bases lay between the germline ends. Here the CDR3 DNA reads TGTGCCAGCAGTCCTGAGGGGATACTTGGGCGGGAGCAGTACTTC. Protein sequence: CASSPEGILGREQYF.